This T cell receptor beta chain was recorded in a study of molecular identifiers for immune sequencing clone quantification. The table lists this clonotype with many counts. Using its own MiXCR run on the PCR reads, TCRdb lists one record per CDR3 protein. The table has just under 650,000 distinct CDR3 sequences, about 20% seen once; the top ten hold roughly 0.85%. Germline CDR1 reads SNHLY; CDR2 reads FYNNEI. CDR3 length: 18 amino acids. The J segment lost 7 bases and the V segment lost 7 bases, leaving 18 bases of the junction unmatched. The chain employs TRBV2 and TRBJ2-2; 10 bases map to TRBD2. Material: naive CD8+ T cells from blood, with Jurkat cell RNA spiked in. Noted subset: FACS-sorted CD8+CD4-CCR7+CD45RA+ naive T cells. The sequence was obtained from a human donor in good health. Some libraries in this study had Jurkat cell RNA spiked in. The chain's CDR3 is CASTPSGSPQKVFGELFF. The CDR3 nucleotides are TGTGCCAGCACTCCTAGCGGGAGCCCTCAAAAAGTCTTCGGGGAGCTGTTTTTT.